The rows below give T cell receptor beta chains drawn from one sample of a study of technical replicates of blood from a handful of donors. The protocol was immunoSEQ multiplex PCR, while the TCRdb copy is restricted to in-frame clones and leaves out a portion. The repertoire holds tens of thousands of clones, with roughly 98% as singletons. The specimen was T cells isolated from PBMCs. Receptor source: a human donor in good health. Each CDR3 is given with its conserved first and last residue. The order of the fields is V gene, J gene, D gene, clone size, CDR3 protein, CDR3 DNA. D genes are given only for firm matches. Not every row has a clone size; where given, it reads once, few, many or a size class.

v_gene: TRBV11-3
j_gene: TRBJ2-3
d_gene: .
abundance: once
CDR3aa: CASRGGGATDTQYF
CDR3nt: TGTGCCAGCAGGGGAGGGGGGGCCACAGATACGCAGTATTTT

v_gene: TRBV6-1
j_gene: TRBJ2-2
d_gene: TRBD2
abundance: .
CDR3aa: CAGRLAIQTGELFF
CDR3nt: TGTGCCGGGAGACTAGCGATTCAAACCGGGGAGCTGTTTTTT

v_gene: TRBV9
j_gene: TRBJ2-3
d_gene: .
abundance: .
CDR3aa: CASSVVEDTQYF
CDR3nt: TGTGCCAGCAGCGTAGTCGAGGATACGCAGTATTTT

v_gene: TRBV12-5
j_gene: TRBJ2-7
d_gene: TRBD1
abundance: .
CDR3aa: CASLSLRDRGLEQYF
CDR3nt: TGTGCTAGTTTGTCGCTTCGGGACAGGGGTCTCGAGCAGTACTTC

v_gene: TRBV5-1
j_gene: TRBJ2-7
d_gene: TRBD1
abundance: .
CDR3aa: CASSPGTAHEQYF
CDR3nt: TGCGCCAGCAGTCCGGGGACAGCACACGAGCAGTACTTC

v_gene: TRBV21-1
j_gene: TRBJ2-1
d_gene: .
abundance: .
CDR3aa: CASSKRPLAGGFEQFF
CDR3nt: TGTGCCAGCAGCAAAAGGCCACTAGCGGGGGGGTTTGAGCAGTTCTTC

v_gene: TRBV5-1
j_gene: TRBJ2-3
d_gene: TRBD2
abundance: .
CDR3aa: CASSSWTSGSSTDTQYF
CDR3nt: TGCGCCAGCAGCTCGTGGACTAGCGGGAGTAGCACAGATACGCAGTATTTT

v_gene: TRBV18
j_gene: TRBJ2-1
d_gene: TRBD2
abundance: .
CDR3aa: CASSRATSGRANEQFF
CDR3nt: TGTGCCAGCTCACGGGCAACTAGCGGGAGGGCGAATGAGCAGTTCTTC

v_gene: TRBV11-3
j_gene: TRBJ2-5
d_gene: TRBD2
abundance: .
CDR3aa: CASSLGPTRAGDQETQYF
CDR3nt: TGTGCCAGCAGCTTAGGGCCAACACGGGCGGGGGATCAAGAGACCCAGTACTTC

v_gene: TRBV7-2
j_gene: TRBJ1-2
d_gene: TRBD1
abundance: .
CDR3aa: CASSLTGGGYTF
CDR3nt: TGTGCCAGCAGCTTGACAGGGGGAGGCTACACCTTC

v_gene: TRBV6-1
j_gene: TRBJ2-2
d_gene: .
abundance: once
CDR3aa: CASSESGFAVGELFF
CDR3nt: TGTGCCAGCAGTGAGTCAGGATTTGCAGTAGGGGAGCTGTTTTTT

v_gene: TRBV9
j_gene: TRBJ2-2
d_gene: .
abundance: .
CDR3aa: CASSVAHGAGELFF
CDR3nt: TGTGCCAGCAGCGTAGCTCACGGGGCCGGGGAGCTGTTTTTT

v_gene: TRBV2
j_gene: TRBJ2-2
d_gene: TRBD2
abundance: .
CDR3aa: CASSDFAGGNTGELFF
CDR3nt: TGTGCCAGCAGTGATTTCGCGGGAGGCAACACCGGGGAGCTGTTTTTT

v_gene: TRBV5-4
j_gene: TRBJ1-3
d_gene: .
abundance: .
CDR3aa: CASSLLRGGLGSGNTIYF
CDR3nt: TGTGCCAGCAGCTTGCTCCGGGGGGGCCTAGGGTCTGGAAACACCATATATTTT

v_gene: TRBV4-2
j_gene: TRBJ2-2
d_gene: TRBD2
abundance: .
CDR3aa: CASSHGTSADTGELFF
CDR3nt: TGTGCCAGCAGCCACGGGACTAGCGCCGACACCGGGGAGCTGTTTTTT

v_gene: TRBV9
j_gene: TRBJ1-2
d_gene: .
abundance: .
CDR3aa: CASSPTTYSGGGYTF
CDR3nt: TGTGCCAGCTCTCCGACGACTTATTCCGGCGGGGGCTACACCTTC

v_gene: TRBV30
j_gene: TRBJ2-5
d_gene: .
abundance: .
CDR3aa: CAWSDVGEGSETQYF
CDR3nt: TGTGCCTGGAGTGACGTGGGAGAGGGTTCGGAGACCCAGTACTTC

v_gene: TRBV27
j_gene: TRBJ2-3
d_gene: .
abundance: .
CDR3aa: CASSLQGRRDTQYF
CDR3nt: TGTGCCAGCAGTTTGCAGGGGCGCAGAGATACGCAGTATTTT

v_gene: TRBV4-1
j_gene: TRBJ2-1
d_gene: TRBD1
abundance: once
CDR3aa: CASSQETGGNNEQFF
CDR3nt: TGCGCCAGCAGCCAAGAAACAGGGGGTAACAATGAGCAGTTCTTC

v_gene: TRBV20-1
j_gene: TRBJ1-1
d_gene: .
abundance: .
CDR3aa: CSASQGMGAFF
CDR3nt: TGCAGTGCTAGTCAGGGGATGGGAGCTTTCTTT

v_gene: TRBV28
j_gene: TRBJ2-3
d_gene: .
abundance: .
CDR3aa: CASSSSPTDTQYF
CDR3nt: TGTGCCAGCAGTTCCTCTCCCACAGATACGCAGTATTTT

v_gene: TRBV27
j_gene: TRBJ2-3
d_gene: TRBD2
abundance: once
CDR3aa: CASSPKSGRASDTQYF
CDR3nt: TGTGCCAGCAGTCCAAAGAGCGGGAGGGCCTCAGATACGCAGTATTTT

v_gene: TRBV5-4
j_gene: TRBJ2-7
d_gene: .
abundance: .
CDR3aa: CASSPPGQPPYEQYF
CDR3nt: TGTGCCAGCAGCCCCCCAGGGCAACCGCCCTACGAGCAGTACTTC

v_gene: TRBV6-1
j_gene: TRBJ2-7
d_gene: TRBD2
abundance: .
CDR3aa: CASSLGTSAYEQYF
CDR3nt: TGTGCCAGCAGTCTAGGGACTAGCGCTTACGAGCAGTACTTC

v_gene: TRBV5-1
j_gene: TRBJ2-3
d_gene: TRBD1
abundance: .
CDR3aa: CASNMEPGTGGTDTQYF
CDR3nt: TGCGCCAGCAACATGGAGCCCGGGACAGGAGGCACAGATACGCAGTATTTT

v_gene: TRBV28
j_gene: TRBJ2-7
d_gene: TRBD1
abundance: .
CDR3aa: CASSLRTGGDEQYF
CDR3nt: TGTGCCAGCAGTTTGAGGACAGGGGGCGACGAGCAGTACTTC

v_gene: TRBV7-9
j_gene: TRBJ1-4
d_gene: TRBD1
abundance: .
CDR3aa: CASMTGGYEKLFF
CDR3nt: TGTGCCAGCATGACAGGGGGCTATGAAAAACTGTTTTTT

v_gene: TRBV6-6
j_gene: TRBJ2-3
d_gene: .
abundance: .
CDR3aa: CASSYDRLGTDTQYF
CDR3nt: TGTGCCAGCAGTTACGACAGGTTGGGCACAGATACGCAGTATTTT

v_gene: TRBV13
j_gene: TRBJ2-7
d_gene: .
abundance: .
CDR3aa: CASSLRIRSYEQYF
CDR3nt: TGTGCCAGCAGCTTACGTATTCGCTCCTACGAGCAGTACTTC

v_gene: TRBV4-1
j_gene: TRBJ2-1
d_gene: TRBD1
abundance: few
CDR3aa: CASSQALRQGAYNEQFF
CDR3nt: TGCGCCAGCAGCCAAGCCCTTCGACAGGGGGCTTACAATGAGCAGTTCTTC